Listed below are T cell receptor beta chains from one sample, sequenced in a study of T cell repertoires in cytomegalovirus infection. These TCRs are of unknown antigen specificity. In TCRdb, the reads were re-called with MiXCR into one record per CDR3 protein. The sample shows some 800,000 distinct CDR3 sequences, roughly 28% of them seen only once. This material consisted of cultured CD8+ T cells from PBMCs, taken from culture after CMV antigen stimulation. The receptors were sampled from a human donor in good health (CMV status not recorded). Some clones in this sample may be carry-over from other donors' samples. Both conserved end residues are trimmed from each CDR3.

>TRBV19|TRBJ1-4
ASSIRGSGTNEKLF
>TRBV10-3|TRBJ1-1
AIGGGTTEAF
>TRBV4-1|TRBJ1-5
ASSQVRVSGQPQH
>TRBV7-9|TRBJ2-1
ASSFPLLAEPAPALSYNEQF
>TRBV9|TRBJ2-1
ASSVDWGRGNEQF
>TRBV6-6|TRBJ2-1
ASSYAGGTYNEQF
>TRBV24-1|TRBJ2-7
ATSGWAGPTYEQY
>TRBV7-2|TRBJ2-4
ASSIAGGPDIQY
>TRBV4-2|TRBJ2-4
ASSQDRGQGTIQY
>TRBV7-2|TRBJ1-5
ASSQVRAGSNQPQH
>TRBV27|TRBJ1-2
ASSPRQTGRYGYT
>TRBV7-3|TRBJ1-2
ASSLSPGTRGGYT
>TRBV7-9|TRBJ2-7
ASSLVTGSSYEQY
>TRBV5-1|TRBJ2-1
ASKLLVQNNEQF
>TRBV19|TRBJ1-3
ATHAQGKVGNTIY
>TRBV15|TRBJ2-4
ATSRPRSKNIQY
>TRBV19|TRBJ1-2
ASSSLRASPNYGYT
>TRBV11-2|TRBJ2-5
ASSPRDSGETQY
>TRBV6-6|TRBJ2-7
ASSGTGQLDEQY
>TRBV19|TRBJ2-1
ASSIVKGASYNEQF
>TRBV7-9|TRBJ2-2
ASSPAGGNTGELF
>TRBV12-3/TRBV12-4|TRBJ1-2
ASSFSGAGISDWAYGYT
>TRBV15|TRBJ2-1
ATSSLVGDPTAYEQF
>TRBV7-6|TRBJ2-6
ASSYGLDASSGANVLT
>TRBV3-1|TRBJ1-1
ASSQAEITPRAEAF
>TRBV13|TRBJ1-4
ASSLGQGPNEKLF
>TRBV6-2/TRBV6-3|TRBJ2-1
ASTRGRGYNEQF
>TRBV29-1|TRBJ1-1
SVEVVWRQRNTEAF
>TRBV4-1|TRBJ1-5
ASSQEGFQPQH